This entry describes one T cell receptor (beta chain). Its antigen is not identified. From germline, CDR1 is SQVTM and CDR2 ANQGSEA. This CDR3 contains 15 residues. V trimming: 4 bases; J trimming: 6 bases; junction bases outside the gene matches: 8. The authors split each subset's genomic DNA evenly across several immunoSEQ plates. The assay was immunoSEQ multiplex PCR, and TCRdb's table has in-frame clones only and misses some. The sample has fewer than 1.6 million clones; 98% are singletons. The data derive from a study of shared clonotypes between healthy human individuals. Study-wide points: Relative to clonotypes present in all four donors, those not shared had lower generation probabilities.

The chain recombines TRBV29-1 with TRBJ2-2; 10 nucleotides line up with TRBD1. Sequencing used naive CD4+ T cells sorted from blood. The subset is: CD45RA+ positively selected. The sequence came from a man aged 25-45 years in good health. The CDR3 DNA follows: TGCAGCGTTGTAGGGGACAGGGGTTGGTCCGGGGAGCTGTTTTTT. Translation gives CSVVGDRGWSGELFF.